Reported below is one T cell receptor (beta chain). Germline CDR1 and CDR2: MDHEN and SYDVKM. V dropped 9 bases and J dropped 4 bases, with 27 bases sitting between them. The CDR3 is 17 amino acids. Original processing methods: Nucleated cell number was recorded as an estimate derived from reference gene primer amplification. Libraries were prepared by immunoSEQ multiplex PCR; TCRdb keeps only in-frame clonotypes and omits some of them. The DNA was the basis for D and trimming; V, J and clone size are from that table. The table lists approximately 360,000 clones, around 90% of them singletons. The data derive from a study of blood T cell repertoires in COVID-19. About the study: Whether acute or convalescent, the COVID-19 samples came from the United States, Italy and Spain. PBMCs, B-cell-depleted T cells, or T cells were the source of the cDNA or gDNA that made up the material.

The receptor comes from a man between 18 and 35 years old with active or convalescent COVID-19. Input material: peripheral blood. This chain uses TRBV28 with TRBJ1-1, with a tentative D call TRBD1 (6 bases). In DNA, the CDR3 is TGTGCCAGTGTTCAAGACAGGCCTAGGGGCGAGAGCACTGAAGCTTTCTTT. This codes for CASVQDRPRGESTEAFF. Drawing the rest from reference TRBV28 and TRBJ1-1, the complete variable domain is DVKVTQSSRYLVKRTGEKVFLECVQDMDHENMFWYRQDPGLGLRLIYFSYDVKMKEKGDIPEGYSVSREKKERFSLILESASTNQTSMYLCASVQDRPRGESTEAFFGQGTRLTVV.